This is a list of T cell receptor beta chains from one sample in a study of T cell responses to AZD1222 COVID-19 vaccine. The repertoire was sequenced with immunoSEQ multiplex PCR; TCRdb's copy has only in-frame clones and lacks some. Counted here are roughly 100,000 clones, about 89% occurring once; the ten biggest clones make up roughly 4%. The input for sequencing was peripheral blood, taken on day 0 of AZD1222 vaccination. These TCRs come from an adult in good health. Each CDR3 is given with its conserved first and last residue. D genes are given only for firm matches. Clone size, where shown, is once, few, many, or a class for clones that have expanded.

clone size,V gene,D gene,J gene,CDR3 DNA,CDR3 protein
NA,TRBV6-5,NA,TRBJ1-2,TGTGCCAGCAGTCTGGCGGGGGCGAGTGGCTACACCTTC,CASSLAGASGYTF
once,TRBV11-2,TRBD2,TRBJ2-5,TGTGCCAGCAGCTTTTCACCCGGACTAGCACAAGAGACCCAGTACTTC,CASSFSPGLAQETQYF
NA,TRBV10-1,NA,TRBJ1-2,TGCGCCAGCAGTGAGTCGGGGGTTTCCGATGGCTACACCTTC,CASSESGVSDGYTF
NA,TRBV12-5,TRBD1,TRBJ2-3,TGTGCTAGTGGTTTCTACAGGGGATCCACAGATACGCAGTATTTT,CASGFYRGSTDTQYF
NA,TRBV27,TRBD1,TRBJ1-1,TGTGCCAGCAGTTTAGACAGGGGTACAACGAACACTGAAGCTTTCTTT,CASSLDRGTTNTEAFF
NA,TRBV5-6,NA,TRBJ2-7,TGTGCCAGCAGCTATTACTCCGGCCACGAGCAGTACTTC,CASSYYSGHEQYF
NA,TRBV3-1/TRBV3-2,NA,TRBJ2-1,TGTGCCAGCAGCCCCCGGTGGGGGGGCAGAGGGGATGAGCAGTTCTTC,CASSPRWGGRGDEQFF
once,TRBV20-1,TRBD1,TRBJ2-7,TGCAGTGCTAGTACAGGGGGAGACTACGAGCAGTACTTC,CSASTGGDYEQYF
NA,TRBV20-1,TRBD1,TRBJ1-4,TGCAGTGCTAGTTCGGAGGGGGCTGAAAAACTGTTTTTT,CSASSEGAEKLFF
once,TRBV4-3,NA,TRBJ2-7,TGCGCCAGCAGCCAAGGGCGACAGGCCGACGAGCAGTACTTC,CASSQGRQADEQYF
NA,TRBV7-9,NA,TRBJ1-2,TGTGCCAGCAGCTTAGTCGCCAGGGGATGGGATGGCTACACCTTC,CASSLVARGWDGYTF
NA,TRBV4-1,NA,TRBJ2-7,TGCGCCAGCAGCCTTAAGGTTCCGGACCGGCAGTACTTC,CASSLKVPDRQYF
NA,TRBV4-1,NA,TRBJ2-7,TGCGCCAGCAGCCAACAGCAGGGATACTCCTACGAGCAGTACTTC,CASSQQQGYSYEQYF
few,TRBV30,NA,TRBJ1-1,TGTGCCTGGAGTGGGATGTCCCTTTACTCTGAAGCTTTCTTT,CAWSGMSLYSEAFF
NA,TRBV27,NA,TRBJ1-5,TGTGCCAGCAGTTTAAATCGACAGAGCAATCAGCCCCAGCATTTT,CASSLNRQSNQPQHF
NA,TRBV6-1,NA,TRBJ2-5,TGTGCCAGCAGTTTTCCCAGGGAGACCCAGTACTTC,CASSFPRETQYF
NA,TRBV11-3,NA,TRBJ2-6,TGTGCCAGCAGCGCCAACAGGGCCAGCTCTGGGGCCAACGTCCTGACTTTC,CASSANRASSGANVLTF
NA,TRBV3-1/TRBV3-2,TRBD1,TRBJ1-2,TGTGCCAGCGCTGGGGGACAGGGACAAAATAGGTACACCTTC,CASAGGQGQNRYTF
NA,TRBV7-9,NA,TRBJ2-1,TGTGCCAGCAGCTCACTAGAGATCGGCTACAATGAGCAGTTCTTC,CASSSLEIGYNEQFF
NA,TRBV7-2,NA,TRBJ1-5,TGTGCCAGCAGCTTACTCTCAGGGATACAGCCCCAGCATTTT,CASSLLSGIQPQHF
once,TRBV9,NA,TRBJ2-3,TGTGCCAGCGATGGGGGTCAAACTAGCACAGATACGCAGTATTTT,CASDGGQTSTDTQYF
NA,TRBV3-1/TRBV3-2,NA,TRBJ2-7,TGTGCCAGCAGCCACGGCTCCGGGGGTATCGAGCAGTACTTC,CASSHGSGGIEQYF
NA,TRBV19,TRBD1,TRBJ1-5,TGTGCCAGTAGTACCTCTTGGGACAGGGGATATCAGCCCCAGCATTTT,CASSTSWDRGYQPQHF
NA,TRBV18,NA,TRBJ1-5,TGTGCCAGCTCACCAGATTCTCAGGGACCCGGGGGCAATCAGCCCCAGCATTTT,CASSPDSQGPGGNQPQHF
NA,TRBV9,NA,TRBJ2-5,TGTGCCAGCAGCGTAGGAGGAATGAAAGAGACCCAGTACTTC,CASSVGGMKETQYF
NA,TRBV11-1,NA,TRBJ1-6,TGTGCCAGCAGCCTAACGGGACACAATTCACCCCTCCACTTT,CASSLTGHNSPLHF
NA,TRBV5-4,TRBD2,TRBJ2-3,TGTGCCAGCAGCTCGGCCGGGGGGAACACAGATACGCAGTATTTT,CASSSAGGNTDTQYF
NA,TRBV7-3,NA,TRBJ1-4,TGTGCCAGCAGCCCAACCAGCGCAGCGCTAAATGAAAAACTGTTTTTT,CASSPTSAALNEKLFF
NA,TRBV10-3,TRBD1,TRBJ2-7,TGTGCCATCAGTCCGGGACAGGAGTACGAGCAGTACTTC,CAISPGQEYEQYF
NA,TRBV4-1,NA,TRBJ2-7,TGCGCCAGCAGCCCGACAGAGATCACCTACGAGCAGTACTTC,CASSPTEITYEQYF
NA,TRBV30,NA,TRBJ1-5,TGTGCCTGGAGTGACGGGACAACTAGCAATCAGCCCCAGCATTTT,CAWSDGTTSNQPQHF
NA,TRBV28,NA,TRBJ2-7,TGTGCCAGCGACACCGGACGGCTCGAGCAGTACTTC,CASDTGRLEQYF
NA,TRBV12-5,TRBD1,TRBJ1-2,TGTGCTAGTGGTTTGGTACATGGGACAGGATCCTATGGCTACACCTTC,CASGLVHGTGSYGYTF
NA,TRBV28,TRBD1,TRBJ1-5,TGTGCCAGCAGAAGACGACGGGACAGGGATAGCAATCAGCCCCAGCATTTT,CASRRRRDRDSNQPQHF
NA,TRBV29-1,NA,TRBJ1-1,TGCAGCGTTGGCGAAGGTTCATGGAGAAAAGCTTTCTTT,CSVGEGSWRKAFF
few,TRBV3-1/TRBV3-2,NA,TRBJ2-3,TGTGCCAGCAGCCTCCGGTCTGGTCGGACAGATACGCAGTATTTT,CASSLRSGRTDTQYF
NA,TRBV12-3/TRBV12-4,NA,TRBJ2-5,TGTGCCAGCAGACCCGTAATCGAAGAGACCCAGTACTTC,CASRPVIEETQYF
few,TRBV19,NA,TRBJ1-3,TGTGCCAGTAGTATACCTCACGAAGGAAACACCATATATTTT,CASSIPHEGNTIYF
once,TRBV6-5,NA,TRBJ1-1,TGTGCCAGCAGTCGGAGAAGGGATGCCGAAGCTTTCTTT,CASSRRRDAEAFF
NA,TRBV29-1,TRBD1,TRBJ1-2,TGCAGCGTTCGAGGGGGCGATGTTAACTATGGCTACACCTTC,CSVRGGDVNYGYTF
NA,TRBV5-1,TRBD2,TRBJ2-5,TGCGCCAGCAGCTCTGAGCGGGAACAAGAGACCCAGTACTTC,CASSSEREQETQYF
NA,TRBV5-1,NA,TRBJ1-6,TGCGCCAGCAGCTTGGGTCAAAATAATTCACCCCTCCACTTT,CASSLGQNNSPLHF
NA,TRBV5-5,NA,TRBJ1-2,TGTGCCAGCAGCTTAACCGGGCAGAACTATGGCTACACCTTC,CASSLTGQNYGYTF
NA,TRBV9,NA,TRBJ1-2,TGTGCCAGCAGCGTAGGAGCGTTGGGGGGCTACACCTTC,CASSVGALGGYTF
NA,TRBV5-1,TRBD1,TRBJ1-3,TGCGCCAGCAGCCCGGGGGGACAGCGCTCTGGAAACACCATATATTTT,CASSPGGQRSGNTIYF
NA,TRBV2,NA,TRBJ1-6,TGTGCCAGCAGTGAACGGGACCCCGTAAACTCACCCCTCCACTTT,CASSERDPVNSPLHF
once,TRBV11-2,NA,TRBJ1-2,TGTGCCAGCAGCCCGATAAACCTCGTTCGGGGTGGTGATGGCTACACCTTC,CASSPINLVRGGDGYTF
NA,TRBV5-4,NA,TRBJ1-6,TGTGCCAGCAGCTTGGACCCGGTTAGCTCCTATAATTCACCCCTCCACTTT,CASSLDPVSSYNSPLHF
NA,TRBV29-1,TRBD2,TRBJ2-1,TGCAGCGCCGGGGGGTCAGGGAAGCTCTACAATGAGCAGTTCTTC,CSAGGSGKLYNEQFF
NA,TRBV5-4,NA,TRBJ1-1,TGTGCCAGTCAGGGATCAGGGGCGTATAACGAAATAGCTTTCTTT,CASQGSGAYNEIAFF
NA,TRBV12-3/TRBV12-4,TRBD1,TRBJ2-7,TGTGCCAGCAGTCGGGACAGGGGATACGAGCAGTACTTC,CASSRDRGYEQYF
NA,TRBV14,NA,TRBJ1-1,TGTGCCAGCAGCCAAGGGCGCAGGGAAGGAACTGAAGCTTTCTTT,CASSQGRREGTEAFF
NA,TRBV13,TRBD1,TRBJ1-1,TGTGCCAGCAGCTTAGGACAGGGGCCAGGAGCTTTCTTT,CASSLGQGPGAFF
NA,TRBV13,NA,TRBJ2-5,TGTGCCAGCAGCCCTCAGGTCCAGGGGCTTGAAGAGACCCAGTACTTC,CASSPQVQGLEETQYF